This passage covers 21 T cell receptor beta chains from one sample sequenced in a study of T cell responses to AZD1222 COVID-19 vaccine. The data were produced by immunoSEQ multiplex PCR, yet TCRdb's version contains in-frame clones alone and is incomplete. This table has about 160,000 clones, 90% appearing once. The sample here was peripheral blood, taken on day 0 of AZD1222 vaccination. Receptors originate from an adult in good health.

The chain has TRBV15 and TRBJ1-2; D is uncertain. The V end was cut by 0 bases, the J end by 8 bases, with 10 bases between. The CDR3 consists of 13 residues. Germline V gives CDR1 LNHNV, CDR2 YYDKDF (reference sequence). In DNA form, the CDR3 reads TGTGCCACCAGCAGAGATCCCTCCCGCGGCTACACCTTC. Its translation is CATSRDPSRGYTF.

Only a few counts were recorded for this clone. The chain uses TRBV5-6 and TRBJ1-5; unclear D gene. Trimming pared 0 bases from V and 7 bases from J, leaving 11 bases between. In germline, CDR1 is SGHDT, CDR2 YYEEEE. The CDR3 has 14 residues. CDR3 residues: CASSLGGLRQPQHF. As DNA, the CDR3 is TGTGCCAGCAGCTTGGGAGGTCTTAGGCAGCCCCAGCATTTT.

The chain couples TRBV5-5 to TRBJ2-1; D gene uncertain. This CDR3 spans 15 amino acids. Deletions cut 2 bases from V and 3 bases from J, with 12 bases between. Germline V gene data show CDR1 as SGHKS and CDR2 as YYEKEE (reference sequence). CDR3 sequence reads: CASSFTTEFYNEQFF. The CDR3 nucleotides are TGTGCCAGCAGCTTTACTACAGAGTTCTACAATGAGCAGTTCTTC. The whole variable domain, remainder taken from reference TRBV5-5 and TRBJ2-1, is DAGVTQSPTHLIKTRGQQVTLRCSPISGHKSVSWYQQVLGQGPQFIFQYYEKEERGRGNFPDRFSARQFPNYSSELNVNALLLGDSALYLCASSFTTEFYNEQFFGPGTRLTVL.

This clone appeared once. The chain employs TRBV7-8 and TRBJ1-3; D is unclear. CDR3 length equals 16 residues. Germline V CDR1 and CDR2: SGHVS, FQNEAQ. V was cut by 5 bases and J by 1 base, with 15 bases left in between. Here the CDR3 reads CASSQVRWNSGNTIYF. In DNA form, the CDR3 reads TGTGCCAGCAGCCAGGTCCGGTGGAATTCTGGAAACACCATATATTTT.

The chain combines TRBV11-3 with TRBJ1-1; D is perhaps TRBD1 (6 bases). This CDR3 comprises 14 residues. V was trimmed by 3 bases and J by 5 bases, leaving 13 bases between them. CDR1 is SGHNT and CDR2 is YENEEA in the germline V gene. The CDR3, as DNA: TGTGCCAGCAGCTTTGGGGGGGGCGTAACTGAAGCTTTCTTT. Encoded protein: CASSFGGGVTEAFF.

This chain connects TRBV4-1 to TRBJ2-6; D gene ambiguous. Deletions cut 1 base from V and 2 bases from J, with 3 bases between. CDR3 length: 14 residues. The V gene's germline CDR1 is MGHRA and CDR2 YSYEKL. CDR3 DNA sequence: TGCGCCAGCAGCCAAGGGGCTGGGGCCAACGTCCTGACTTTC. Translated, it gives CASSQGAGANVLTF.

The chain couples TRBV9 to TRBJ2-2; 7 bases align to TRBD2. V was clipped by 4 bases and J by 0 bases; unmatched bases: 9. The germline gives CDR1 SGDLS, CDR2 YYNGEE. The CDR3 runs 17 residues. The CDR3 DNA follows: TGTGCCAGCAGCACCCCCTGGCGGGGGACGAACACCGGGGAGCTGTTTTTT. Translating gives CASSTPWRGTNTGELFF.

This sequence joins TRBV5-6 and TRBJ2-3, with 7 positions matching TRBD2. Per germline, CDR1 SGHDT and CDR2 YYEEEE. The CDR3 has 15 residues. V was pared by 3 bases and J by 5 bases, with 9 bases of the junction left unmatched. As DNA, the CDR3 is TGTGCCAGCAGCTCGCGGGACTACTTAGAAGATACGCAGTATTTT. This codes for CASSSRDYLEDTQYF.

This sequence joins TRBV27 and TRBJ1-2; TRBD1 aligns across 7 bases. The trim removed 3 bases at V and 5 bases at J, leaving 9 bases unmatched. The CDR3 totals 15 residues. CDR1 is MNHEY and CDR2 is SMNVEV in the germline V gene (reference sequence). In nucleotides, the CDR3 is TGTGCCAGCAGTTTGGGACAGCCGCTGACATATGGCTACACCTTC. Amino acids: CASSLGQPLTYGYTF.

V usage is TRBV19 and J usage is TRBJ1-1; D ambiguous. Germline-derived CDR1 and CDR2 are LNHDA and SQIVND (reference sequence). Trimming stripped 3 bases from V and 1 base from J, with 12 bases between. The CDR3 loop spans 15 amino acids. The CDR3 loop is CASSIHQMRNTEAFF. CDR3 bases: TGTGCCAGTAGTATTCATCAGATGAGGAACACTGAAGCTTTCTTT.

This chain links TRBV18 with TRBJ1-2; D possibly corresponds to TRBD1 (5 bases). Trimming left V 3 bases short and J 7 bases short, with 15 bases between. Germline V gene data show CDR1 as KGHSH and CDR2 as LQKENI. The CDR3 runs to 14 residues. The CDR3: CASSPGAASGGYTF. DNA for the CDR3: TGTGCCAGCTCACCTGGGGCAGCCTCGGGTGGCTACACCTTC.

This clone turned up a few times. V usage is TRBV11-2 and J usage is TRBJ2-1; TRBD2 might be the D (5 bases). The V gene's germline CDR1 is SGHAT and CDR2 FQNNGV. The V end lost 4 bases, the J end lost 1 base, and 11 bases lay between the germline ends. The CDR3 covers 15 residues. CDR3 bases: TGTGCCAGCAGCTCCACTAGGTCGTCCTACAATGAGCAGTTCTTC. It is translated as CASSSTRSSYNEQFF.

The chain recombines TRBV7-2 with TRBJ2-1; TRBD2 matches at 9 bases. The CDR3 runs 17 residues. V was clipped by 5 bases and J by 8 bases; unmatched bases: 16. The germline V gene encodes CDR1 SGHTA and CDR2 FQGNSA. CDR3 residues: CASSVAPGLAFYYEQFF. CDR3 DNA: TGTGCCAGCAGCGTCGCCCCGGGACTAGCATTCTATTATGAGCAGTTCTTC.

This clone appeared a few times. CDR3 in amino acids: CASSLVGVRDYGYTF. The CDR3 DNA sequence: TGTGCCAGCAGCTTAGTGGGGGTGCGGGACTATGGCTACACCTTC. The chain is built from TRBV11-2 and TRBJ1-2; D is perhaps TRBD1 (5 bases). The CDR3 has 15 amino acids. Germline V CDR1 and CDR2: SGHAT, FQNNGV. V dropped 1 base and J dropped 3 bases, with 12 bases sitting between them.

The chain couples TRBV19 to TRBJ2-3; 9 bases fit TRBD2. V was clipped by 4 bases and J by 0 bases; unmatched bases: 5. This CDR3 contains 16 residues. CDR1 is LNHDA and CDR2 is SQIVND in the germline V gene (reference sequence). The CDR3, as DNA: TGTGCCAGTAGTACATTAGCGGGGGAGAGCACAGATACGCAGTATTTT. This gives the protein CASSTLAGESTDTQYF.

The CDR3: CASSSGRGTDTQYF. Here the CDR3 DNA reads TGTGCCAGCAGTTCGGGGAGGGGCACAGATACGCAGTATTTT. The chain couples TRBV9 to TRBJ2-3, with 7 nucleotides matching TRBD2. Per the germline V gene, CDR1 is SGDLS and CDR2 is YYNGEE. The CDR3 consists of 14 residues. V gave up 5 bases and J gave up 1 base; unmatched junction bases: 4.

V is TRBV7-8 and J is TRBJ1-6, with 10 bases fitting TRBD1. This CDR3 is 14 amino acids long. V was clipped by 5 bases and J by 10 bases; unmatched bases: 5. Per the germline V gene, CDR1 is SGHVS and CDR2 is FQNEAQ. CDR3 in DNA: TGTGCCAGCAGCAACCGGGACAGGGGCTCACCCCTCCACTTT. Translation gives CASSNRDRGSPLHF.

This chain connects TRBV7-9 to TRBJ1-4; D is undetermined. CDR1 is SEHNR, CDR2 FQNEAQ, per germline (reference sequence). The CDR3 extends over 15 amino acids. V was clipped by 11 bases and J by 2 bases, with 18 bases between them. Here the CDR3 DNA reads TGTGCCTCTAAGGACGGCCTTGGGACTAATGAAAAACTGTTTTTT. Translating it yields CASKDGLGTNEKLFF.

The chain uses TRBV5-1 and TRBJ1-2; possibly TRBD1 for D (5 bases). V was trimmed by 0 bases and J by 6 bases, leaving 12 bases between them. CDR3 length equals 14 residues. Germline CDR1 SGHRS, CDR2 YFSETQ. CDR3 region: CASSLEGTGHGYTF. The CDR3 nucleotides are TGCGCCAGCAGCTTGGAAGGCACAGGCCATGGCTACACCTTC.

The V call is TRBV9, the J call TRBJ1-6, with no clear D. There are 14 residues in the CDR3. The V gene lost 3 bases and the J gene lost 9 bases, with 13 bases spanning the gap. Germline V lookup: CDR1 SGDLS, CDR2 YYNGEE. CDR3 DNA sequence: TGTGCCAGCAGCGCCCGACAAGCTGTTTCACCCCTCCACTTT. Translation: CASSARQAVSPLHF.

This chain uses TRBV24-1 with TRBJ1-2; the match to TRBD1 covers 7 bases. The V gene's germline CDR1 is KGHDR and CDR2 SFDVKD. Trimming removed 4 bases from V and 4 bases from J; junction bases left unmatched: 5. This CDR3 has 14 residues. CDR3 amino acids: CATSDPDRTYGYTF. Written as DNA, the CDR3 is TGTGCCACCAGTGACCCGGACAGGACCTATGGCTACACCTTC.